Reported below is one TCR beta chain. Antigen specificity is unknown. The sample belongs to a study of cytomegalovirus exposure and HLA in healthy donors. Study results and limitations: A missense DCLRE1C variant was associated with V- and J-gene trimming of TCR beta chains in a later analysis, and an independent cohort replicated the association.

The CDR3 totals 11 residues. V was shortened by 3 bases and J by 12 bases, with 12 bases between the two germline ends. Germline V gives CDR1 DFQATT, CDR2 SNEGSKA (reference sequence). The study ran its PCR with 60 Vbeta and 13 Jbeta primers. Repertoires were generated with immunoSEQ multiplex PCR, while TCRdb's copy carries only in-frame clones and drops some. The sample contains tens of thousands of clones, around 76% of which appear only once. The TCR comes from a male donor in good health and CMV-seropositive. The rearrangement links TRBV20-1 to TRBJ2-1; a possible D gene is TRBD2 (6 bases). Sequencing used PBMCs. Here the CDR3 reads CSARGGGGQFF. CDR3 nucleotide sequence: TGCAGTGCTAGGGGGGGAGGCGGGCAGTTCTTC.